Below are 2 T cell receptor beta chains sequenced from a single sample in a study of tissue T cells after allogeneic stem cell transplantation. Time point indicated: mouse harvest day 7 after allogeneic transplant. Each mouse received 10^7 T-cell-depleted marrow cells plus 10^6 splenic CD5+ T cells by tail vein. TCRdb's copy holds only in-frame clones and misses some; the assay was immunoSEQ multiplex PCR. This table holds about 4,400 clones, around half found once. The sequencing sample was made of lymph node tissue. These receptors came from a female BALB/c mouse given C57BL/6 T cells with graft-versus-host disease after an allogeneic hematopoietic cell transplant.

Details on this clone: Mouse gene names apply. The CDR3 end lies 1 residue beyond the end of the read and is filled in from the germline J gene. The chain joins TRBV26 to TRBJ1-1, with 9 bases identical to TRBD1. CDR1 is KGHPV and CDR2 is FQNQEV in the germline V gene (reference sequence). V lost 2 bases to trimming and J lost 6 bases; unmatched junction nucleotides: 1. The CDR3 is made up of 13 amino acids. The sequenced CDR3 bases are TGTGCCAGCAGTCTGGGGGACAGGGCAGAAGTCTTC. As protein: CASSLGDRAEVF. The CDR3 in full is CASSLGDRAEVFF.

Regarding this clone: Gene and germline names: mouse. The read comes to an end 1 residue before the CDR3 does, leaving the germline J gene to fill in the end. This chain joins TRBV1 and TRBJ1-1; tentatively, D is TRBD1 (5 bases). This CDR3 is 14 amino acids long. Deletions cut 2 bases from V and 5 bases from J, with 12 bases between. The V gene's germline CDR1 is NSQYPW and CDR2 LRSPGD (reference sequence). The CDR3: CTCSARTKNTEVFF. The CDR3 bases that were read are TGCACCTGCAGTGCACGGACAAAAAATACAGAAGTCTTC. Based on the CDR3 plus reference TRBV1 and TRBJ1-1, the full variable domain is VTLLEQNPRWRLVPRGQAVNLRCILKNSQYPWMSWYQQDLQKQLQWLFTLRSPGDKEVKSLPGADYLATRVTDTELRLQVANMSQGRTLYCTCSARTKNTEVFFGKGTRLTVV.